The present TCR beta chain was sequenced within a study of regulatory T cells in long-lasting Graves disease. Study-wide context: Antithyroid drug use was under 3 months in newly diagnosed Graves' patients.

The table lists this clonotype with a few counts. Time point specified: newly diagnosed GD, antithyroid drugs for less than 3 months. PBMCs were the source of the RNA used for TCR sequencing. HTBI primers from iRepertoire and Arm-PCR of CDR3 regions yielded the TCR beta libraries. From the multiplex PCR reads, TCRdb called clonotypes with MiXCR, one entry per CDR3 protein. The sample has about 540,000 distinct CDR3 sequences, approximately 13% seen once; the top ten hold under 10%. Germline V gene lookup returns CDR1 DFQATT and CDR2 SNEGSKA (reference sequence). The CDR3 spans 16 residues. The trim removed 3 bases at V and 0 bases at J, leaving 8 bases unmatched. A further study also used this sample, focusing on T cells in Graves' hyperthyroidism and ophthalmopathy. As that report states: Clinical symptoms, serum thyroxine, TRAb, thyroid ultrasound and orbital computed tomography informed diagnoses.

The clonotype originates from a man aged 25-40 years with Graves disease. The starting material was peripheral blood mononuclear cells (PBMCs), obtained at new diagnosis, from a patient treated with antithyroid drugs. The chain is built from TRBV20-1 and TRBJ2-1; 7 bases line up with TRBD1. The chain's CDR3 is CSARALGDSSYNEQFF. CDR3 nucleotides: TGCAGTGCTAGGGCCCTCGGGGACAGCTCCTACAATGAGCAGTTCTTC.